This TCR beta chain emerged from a study of early T cells in non-severe SARS-CoV-2 infection. Overall study context: Unsorted whole blood bulk RNA was sequenced, with unpaired chains. Overall study findings and caveats: There was a bias toward anti-spike CD8 responses in VDJdb matching, which missed private and CD4 specificities.

Attachment of unique molecular identifiers was made to individual cDNA molecules. TCRdb re-analysed the 5' RACE reads in MiXCR, keeping a single row per CDR3 protein. The table shows about 27,000 distinct CDR3 sequences, with 3.5% to 5% occurring only once. This clonotype was observed a few times. Its specificity is not known. Between the trimmed V and J ends, which lost 2 bases and 4 bases, there was a span of 11 bases. This CDR3 is 15 amino acids long. Germline V lookup: CDR1 MNHNY, CDR2 SVGAGI (reference sequence). V usage is TRBV6-6 and J usage is TRBJ2-2, with D possibly being TRBD2 (6 bases). The clonotype originates from an adult who was a healthcare worker with PCR-confirmed SARS-CoV-2 infection or an uninfected control (not recorded which). Sample: whole blood. For the CDR3, the DNA is TGTGCCAGCAGTTACGGGGCGGGAAGCACCGGGGAGCTGTTTTTT. This codes for CASSYGAGSTGELFF.